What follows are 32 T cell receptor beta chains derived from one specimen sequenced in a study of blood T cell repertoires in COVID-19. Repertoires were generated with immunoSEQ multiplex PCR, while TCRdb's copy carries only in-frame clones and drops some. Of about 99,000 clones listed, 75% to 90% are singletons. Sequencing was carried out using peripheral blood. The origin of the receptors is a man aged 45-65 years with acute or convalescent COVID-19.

CDR3 DNA sequence: TGTGCCACCAGTGATTTGGAGGCAGGGTACCCCTATGGCTACACCTTC. Residues: CATSDLEAGYPYGYTF. The chain joins TRBV24-1 to TRBJ1-2, with D possibly being TRBD1 (5 bases). Germline CDR1 reads KGHDR; CDR2 reads SFDVKD. Between the trimmed V and J ends, which lost 0 bases and 4 bases, there was a span of 14 bases. The CDR3 runs 16 residues.

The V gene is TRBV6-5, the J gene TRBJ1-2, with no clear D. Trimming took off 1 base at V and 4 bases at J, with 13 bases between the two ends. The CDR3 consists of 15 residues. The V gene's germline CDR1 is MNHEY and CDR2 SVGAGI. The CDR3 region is CASSYLTGVGYGYTF. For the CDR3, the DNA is TGTGCCAGCAGTTACTTGACCGGGGTGGGCTATGGCTACACCTTC.

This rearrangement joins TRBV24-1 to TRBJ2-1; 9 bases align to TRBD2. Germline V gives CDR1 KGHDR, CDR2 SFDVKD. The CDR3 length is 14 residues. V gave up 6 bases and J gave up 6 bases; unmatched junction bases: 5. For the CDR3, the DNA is TGTGCCACCAGTTCTAGCGGGACCGGCAATGAGCAGTTCTTC. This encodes CATSSSGTGNEQFF.

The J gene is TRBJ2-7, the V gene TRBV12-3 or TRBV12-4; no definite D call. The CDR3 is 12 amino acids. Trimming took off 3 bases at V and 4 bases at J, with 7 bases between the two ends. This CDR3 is CASSFTSYEQYF. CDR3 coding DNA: TGTGCCAGCAGTTTCACAAGTTACGAGCAGTACTTC.

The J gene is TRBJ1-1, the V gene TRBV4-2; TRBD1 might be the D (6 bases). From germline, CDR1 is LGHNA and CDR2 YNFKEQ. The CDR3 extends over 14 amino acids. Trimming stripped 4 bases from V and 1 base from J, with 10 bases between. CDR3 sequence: CASSRRGKNTEAFF. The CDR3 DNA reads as TGTGCCAGCAGCCGCAGGGGTAAGAACACTGAAGCTTTCTTT.

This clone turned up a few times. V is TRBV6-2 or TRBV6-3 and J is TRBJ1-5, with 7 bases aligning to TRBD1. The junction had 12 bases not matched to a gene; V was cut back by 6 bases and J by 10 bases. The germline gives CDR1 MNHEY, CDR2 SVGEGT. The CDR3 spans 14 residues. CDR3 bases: TGTGCCAGCAGCCGGGACAGAAACATCAGCCCCCAGCATTTT. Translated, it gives CASSRDRNISPQHF.

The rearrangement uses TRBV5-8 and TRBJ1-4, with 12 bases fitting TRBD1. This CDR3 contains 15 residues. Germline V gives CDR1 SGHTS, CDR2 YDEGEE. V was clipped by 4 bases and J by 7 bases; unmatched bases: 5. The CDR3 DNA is TGTGCCAGCAGCCCCTGGGACAGGGGGCCTGAAAAACTGTTTTTT. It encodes CASSPWDRGPEKLFF. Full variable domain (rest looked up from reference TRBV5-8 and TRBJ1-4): EAGVTQSPTHLIKTRGQQATLRCSPISGHTSVYWYQQALGLGLQFLLWYDEGEERNRGNFPPRFSGRQFPNYSSELNVNALELEDSALYLCASSPWDRGPEKLFFGSGTQLSVL.

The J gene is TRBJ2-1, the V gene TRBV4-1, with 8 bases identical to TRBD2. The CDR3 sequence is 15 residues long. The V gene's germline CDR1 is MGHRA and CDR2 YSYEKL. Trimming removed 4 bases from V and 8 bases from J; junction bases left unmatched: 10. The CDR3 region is CASSPGRASVYEQFF. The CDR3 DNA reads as TGCGCCAGCAGCCCCGGGAGGGCCTCGGTGTATGAGCAGTTCTTC.

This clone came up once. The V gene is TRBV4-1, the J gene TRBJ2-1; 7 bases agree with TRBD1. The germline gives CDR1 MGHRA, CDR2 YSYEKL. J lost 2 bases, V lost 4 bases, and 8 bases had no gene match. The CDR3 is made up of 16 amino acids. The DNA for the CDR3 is TGCGCCAGCAGCCCAATAACAGGGGCCACCTACAATGAGCAGTTCTTC. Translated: CASSPITGATYNEQFF.

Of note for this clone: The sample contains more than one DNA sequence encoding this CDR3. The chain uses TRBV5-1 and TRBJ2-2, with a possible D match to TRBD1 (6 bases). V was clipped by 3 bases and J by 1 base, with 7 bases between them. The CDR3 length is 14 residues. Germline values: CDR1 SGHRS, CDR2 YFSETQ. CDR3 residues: CASSWGQNTGELFF. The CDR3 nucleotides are TGCGCCAGCAGCTGGGGACAGAACACCGGGGAGCTGTTTTTT.

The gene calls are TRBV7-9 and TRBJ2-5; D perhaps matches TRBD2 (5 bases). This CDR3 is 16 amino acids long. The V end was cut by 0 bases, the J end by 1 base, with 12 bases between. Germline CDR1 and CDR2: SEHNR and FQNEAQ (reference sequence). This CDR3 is CASSLALSGLQETQYF. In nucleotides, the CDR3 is TGTGCCAGCAGCTTAGCCCTAAGCGGCCTCCAAGAGACCCAGTACTTC.

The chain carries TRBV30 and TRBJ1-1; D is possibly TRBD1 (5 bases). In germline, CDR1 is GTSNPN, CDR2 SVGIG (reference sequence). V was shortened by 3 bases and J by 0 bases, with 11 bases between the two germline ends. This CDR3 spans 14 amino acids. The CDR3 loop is CAWSREPMNTEAFF. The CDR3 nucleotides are TGTGCCTGGAGCAGGGAACCCATGAACACTGAAGCTTTCTTT.

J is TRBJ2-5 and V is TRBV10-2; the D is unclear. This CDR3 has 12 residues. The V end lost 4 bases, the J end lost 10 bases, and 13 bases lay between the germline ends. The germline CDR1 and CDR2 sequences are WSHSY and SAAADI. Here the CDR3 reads CASSGRTWSQYF. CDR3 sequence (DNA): TGCGCCAGCAGTGGCCGCACCTGGAGCCAGTACTTC.

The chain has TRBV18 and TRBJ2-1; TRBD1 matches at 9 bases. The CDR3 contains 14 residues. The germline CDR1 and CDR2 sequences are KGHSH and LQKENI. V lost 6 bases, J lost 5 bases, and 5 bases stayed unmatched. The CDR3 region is CASSPTGGNNEQFF. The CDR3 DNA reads TGTGCCAGCTCCCCGACAGGGGGGAACAATGAGCAGTTCTTC.

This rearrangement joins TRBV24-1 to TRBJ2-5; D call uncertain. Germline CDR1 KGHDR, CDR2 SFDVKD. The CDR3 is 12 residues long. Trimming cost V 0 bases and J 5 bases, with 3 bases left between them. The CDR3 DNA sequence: TGTGCCACCAGTGATTTGGCGGAGACCCAGTACTTC. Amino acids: CATSDLAETQYF.

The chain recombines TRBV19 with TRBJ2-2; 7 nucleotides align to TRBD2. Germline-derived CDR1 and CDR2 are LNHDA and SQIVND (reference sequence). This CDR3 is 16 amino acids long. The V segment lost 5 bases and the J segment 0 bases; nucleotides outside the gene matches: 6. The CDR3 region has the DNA TGTGCCAGTAGTCCGGGGACTAAGCCGAACACCGGGGAGCTGTTTTTT. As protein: CASSPGTKPNTGELFF.

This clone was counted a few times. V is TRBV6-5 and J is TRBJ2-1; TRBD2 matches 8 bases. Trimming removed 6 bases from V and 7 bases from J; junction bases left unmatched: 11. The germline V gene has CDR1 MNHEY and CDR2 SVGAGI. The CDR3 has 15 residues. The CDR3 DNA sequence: TGTGCCAGCAGCGGAACTAGCGGTCTCTGGAATGAGCAGTTCTTC. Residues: CASSGTSGLWNEQFF.

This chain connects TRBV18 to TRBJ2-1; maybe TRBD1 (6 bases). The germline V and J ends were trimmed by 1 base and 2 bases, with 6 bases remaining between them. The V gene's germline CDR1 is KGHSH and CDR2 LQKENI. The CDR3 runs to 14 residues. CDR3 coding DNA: TGTGCCAGCTCACCACAGGGGGCCTACAATGAGCAGTTCTTC. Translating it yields CASSPQGAYNEQFF.

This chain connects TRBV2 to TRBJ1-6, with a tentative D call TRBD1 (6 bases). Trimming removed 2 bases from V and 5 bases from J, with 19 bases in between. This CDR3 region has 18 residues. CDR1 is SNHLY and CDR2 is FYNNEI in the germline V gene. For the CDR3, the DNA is TGTGCCAGCAGTGAAAAGGGACCGGTCGGACAGAATAATTCACCCCTCCACTTT. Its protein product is CASSEKGPVGQNNSPLHF.

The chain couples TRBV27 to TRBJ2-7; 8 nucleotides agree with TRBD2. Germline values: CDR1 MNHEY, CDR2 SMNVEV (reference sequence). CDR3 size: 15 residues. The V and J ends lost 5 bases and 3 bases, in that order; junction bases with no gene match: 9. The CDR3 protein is CASSQKSGRIYEQYF. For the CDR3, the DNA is TGTGCCAGCAGTCAGAAGAGCGGGAGAATCTACGAGCAGTACTTC.

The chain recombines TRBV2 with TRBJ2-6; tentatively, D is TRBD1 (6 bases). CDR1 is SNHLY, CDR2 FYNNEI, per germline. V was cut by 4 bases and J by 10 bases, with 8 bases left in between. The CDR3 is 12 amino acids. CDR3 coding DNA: TGTGCCAGCAGTGTGGGACAAAACGTCCTGACTTTC. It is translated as CASSVGQNVLTF. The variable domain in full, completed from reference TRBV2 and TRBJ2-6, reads EPEVTQTPSHQVTQMGQEVILRCVPISNHLYFYWYRQILGQKVEFLVSFYNNEISEKSEIFDDQFSVERPDGSNFTLKIRSTKLEDSAMYFCASSVGQNVLTFGAGSRLTVL.

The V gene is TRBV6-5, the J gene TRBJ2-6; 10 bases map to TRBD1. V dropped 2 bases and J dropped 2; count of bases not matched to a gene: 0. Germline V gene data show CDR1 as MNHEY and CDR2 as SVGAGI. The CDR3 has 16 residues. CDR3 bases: TGTGCCAGCAGTTACGGACAGGGGGCTGGGGCCAACGTCCTGACTTTC. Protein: CASSYGQGAGANVLTF.

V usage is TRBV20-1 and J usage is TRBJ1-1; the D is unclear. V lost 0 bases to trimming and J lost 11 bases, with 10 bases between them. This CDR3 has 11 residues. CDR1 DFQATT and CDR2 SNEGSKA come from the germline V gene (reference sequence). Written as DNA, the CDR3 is TGCAGTGCTAGAGATCGGCCGGAGGCTTTCTTT. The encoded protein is CSARDRPEAFF.

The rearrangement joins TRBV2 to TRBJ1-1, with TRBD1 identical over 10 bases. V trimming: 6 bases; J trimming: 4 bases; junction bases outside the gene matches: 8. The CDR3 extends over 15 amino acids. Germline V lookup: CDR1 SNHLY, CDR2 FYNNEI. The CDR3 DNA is TGTGCCAGCAGACTTAGGACAGGGGGTTCCACTGAAGCTTTCTTT. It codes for CASRLRTGGSTEAFF.

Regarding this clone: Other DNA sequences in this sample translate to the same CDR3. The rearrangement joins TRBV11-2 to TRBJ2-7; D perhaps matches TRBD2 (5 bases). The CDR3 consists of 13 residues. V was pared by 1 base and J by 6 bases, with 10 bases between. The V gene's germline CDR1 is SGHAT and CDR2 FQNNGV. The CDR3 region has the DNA TGTGCCAGCAGCTTAGCCGGGGTGGGCGAGCAGTACTTC. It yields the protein CASSLAGVGEQYF.

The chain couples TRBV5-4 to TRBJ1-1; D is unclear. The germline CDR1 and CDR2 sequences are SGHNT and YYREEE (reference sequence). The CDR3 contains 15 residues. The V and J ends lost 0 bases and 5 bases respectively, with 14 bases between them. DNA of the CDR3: TGTGCCAGCAGCTTGGACGAAAACCGAGGGACTGAAGCTTTCTTT. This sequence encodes CASSLDENRGTEAFF.

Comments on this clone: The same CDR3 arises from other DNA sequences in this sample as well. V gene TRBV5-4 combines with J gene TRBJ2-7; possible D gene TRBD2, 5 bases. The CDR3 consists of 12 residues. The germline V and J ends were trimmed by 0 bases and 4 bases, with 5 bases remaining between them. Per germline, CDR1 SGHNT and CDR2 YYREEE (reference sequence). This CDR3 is CASSLGGYEQYF. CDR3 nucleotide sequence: TGTGCCAGCAGCTTGGGCGGGTACGAGCAGTACTTC.

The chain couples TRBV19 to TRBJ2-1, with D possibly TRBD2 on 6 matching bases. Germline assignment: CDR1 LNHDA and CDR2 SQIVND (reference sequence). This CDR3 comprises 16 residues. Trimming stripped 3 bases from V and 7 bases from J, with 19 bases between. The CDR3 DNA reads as TGTGCCAGTAGTATTTCCAGGGATCGAGGAGGGAATGAGCAGTTCTTC. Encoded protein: CASSISRDRGGNEQFF.

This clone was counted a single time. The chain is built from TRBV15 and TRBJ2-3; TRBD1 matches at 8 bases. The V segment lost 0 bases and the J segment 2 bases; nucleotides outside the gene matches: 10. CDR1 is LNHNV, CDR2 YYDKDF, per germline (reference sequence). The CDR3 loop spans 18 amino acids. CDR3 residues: CATSRDPGTGTATDTQYF. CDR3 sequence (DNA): TGTGCCACCAGCAGAGACCCCGGGACAGGTACCGCCACAGATACGCAGTATTTT.

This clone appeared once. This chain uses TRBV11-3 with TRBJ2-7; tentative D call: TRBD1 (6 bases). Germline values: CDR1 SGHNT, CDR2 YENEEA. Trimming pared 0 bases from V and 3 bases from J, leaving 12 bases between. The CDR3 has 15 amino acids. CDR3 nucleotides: TGTGCCAGCAGCTTAGAAGGGACAACAGGCTACGAGCAGTACTTC. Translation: CASSLEGTTGYEQYF.

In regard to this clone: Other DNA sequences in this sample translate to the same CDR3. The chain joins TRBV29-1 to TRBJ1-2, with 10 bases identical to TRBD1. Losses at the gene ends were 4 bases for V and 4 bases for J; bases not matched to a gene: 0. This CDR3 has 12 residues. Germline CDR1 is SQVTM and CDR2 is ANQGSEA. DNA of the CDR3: TGCAGCGTTGGGACAGGGGGCTATGGCTACACCTTC. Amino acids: CSVGTGGYGYTF.

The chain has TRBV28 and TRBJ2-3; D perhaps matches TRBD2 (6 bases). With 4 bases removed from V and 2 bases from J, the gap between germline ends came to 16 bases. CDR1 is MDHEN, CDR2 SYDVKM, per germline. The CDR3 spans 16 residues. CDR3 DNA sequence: TGTGCCAGCAGTTCCGGGAGACATCCTCTCACAGATACGCAGTATTTT. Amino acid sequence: CASSSGRHPLTDTQYF.